The 30 T cell receptor beta chains reported below all come from one sample, sequenced in a study of cytomegalovirus exposure and HLA in healthy donors. Vbeta (60) and Jbeta (13) primers were used in the PCR. TCRdb keeps only in-frame clones here, not all; method: immunoSEQ multiplex PCR. The top ten clones hold 1.5% of a sample with about 130,000 clones, less than 85% of them seen once. The source material was PBMCs. Receptors originate from a middle-aged man in good health and CMV-seronegative.

The rearrangement links TRBV28 to TRBJ1-1; D might be TRBD1 (6 bases). The V and J ends lost 6 bases and 6 bases respectively, with 11 bases between them. CDR1 and CDR2 from the germline V gene are MDHEN and SYDVKM. The CDR3 is 12 amino acids. CDR3 protein: CASRQGLSEAFF. In DNA form, the CDR3 reads TGTGCCAGCAGGCAGGGGTTGTCTGAAGCTTTCTTT.

This clone was seen only once. The chain has TRBV28 and TRBJ1-5; TRBD1 is a possible D gene (6 bases). Trimming took 3 bases from V and 7 from J, leaving 10 bases between them. Germline-derived CDR1 and CDR2 are MDHEN and SYDVKM. The CDR3 covers 13 residues. The CDR3 coding sequence is TGTGCCAGCAGTTTTAGGACAGACCAGCCCCAGCATTTT. Translating it yields CASSFRTDQPQHF.

The chain carries TRBV9 and TRBJ2-7; TRBD1 matches at 7 bases. The CDR3 spans 15 residues. The germline CDR1 and CDR2 sequences are SGDLS and YYNGEE. With 0 bases clipped from V and 2 bases from J, the junction kept 5 bases outside the gene matches. This CDR3 is CASSVAPQGAYEQYF. In DNA form, the CDR3 reads TGTGCCAGCAGCGTAGCTCCGCAGGGGGCCTACGAGCAGTACTTC.

The genes are TRBV6-4 and TRBJ2-1; 8 nucleotides align to TRBD2. This CDR3 has 14 amino acids. Trimming took 6 bases from V and 8 from J; bases not matched to a gene: 9. Looked up from germline, CDR1 is MRHNA and CDR2 is SNTAGT. The CDR3 coding sequence is TGTGCCAGCAGCGAGCGGGAGAGTGGAGATGAGCAGTTCTTC. This codes for CASSERESGDEQFF.

The J gene is TRBJ1-4, the V gene TRBV10-3; 10 bases align to TRBD1. The germline V gene encodes CDR1 ENHRY and CDR2 SYGVKD. J gave up 4 bases and V 5 bases, and 1 base lay outside the gene matches. This CDR3 is built from 14 residues. In DNA form, the CDR3 reads TGTGCCATCAGTCGGACAGGGGGTAATGAAAAACTGTTTTTT. It encodes CAISRTGGNEKLFF.

The DNA for the CDR3 is TGTGCCAGCAGCTCCCATACCCCTCTGACTAGCGGGAACTACAATGAGCAGTTCTTC. Translation: CASSSHTPLTSGNYNEQFF. The chain employs TRBV7-3 and TRBJ2-1, with 11 nucleotides matching TRBD2. CDR1 and CDR2 from the germline V gene are SGHTA and FQGTGA. This CDR3 contains 19 residues. The junction had 14 bases not matched to a gene; V was cut back by 4 bases and J by 3 bases.

In its sample, this clone was seen a few times. This chain links TRBV4-1 with TRBJ1-2, with 7 bases lining up with TRBD1. Germline-derived CDR1 and CDR2 are MGHRA and YSYEKL. This CDR3 contains 18 residues. V gave up 5 bases and J gave up 6 bases; unmatched junction bases: 21. The CDR3 protein is CASSDPRDRHPGGDGYTF. The CDR3 coding sequence is TGCGCCAGCAGCGACCCCCGGGACAGACATCCGGGTGGGGATGGCTACACCTTC.

V gene TRBV6-1 combines with J gene TRBJ2-4; D possibly corresponds to TRBD2 (6 bases). Per germline, CDR1 MNHNS and CDR2 SASEGT. The ends were cut back, 4 bases at V and 2 bases at J, with 12 bases in the middle. The CDR3 is 15 residues long. Here the CDR3 reads CASSGRVRPKNIQYF. In nucleotides, the CDR3 is TGTGCCAGCAGTGGGAGGGTCCGACCCAAAAACATTCAGTACTTC.

The chain uses TRBV7-9 and TRBJ2-7; the match to TRBD2 covers 10 bases. CDR1 is SEHNR and CDR2 is FQNEAQ in the germline V gene (reference sequence). The junction had 6 bases not matched to a gene; V was cut back by 5 bases and J by 5 bases. The length of the CDR3 is 14 residues. The CDR3 here is CASSRSGGGDEQYF. The DNA of the CDR3 is TGTGCCAGCAGCAGAAGCGGGGGGGGCGACGAGCAGTACTTC.

J is TRBJ2-5 and V is TRBV7-2; possible D gene TRBD1, 5 bases. Germline CDR1 and CDR2: SGHTA and FQGNSA. Trimming removed 4 bases from V and 2 bases from J, with 11 bases in between. There are 14 residues in the CDR3. The CDR3 coding sequence is TGTGCCAGCAGCTATAGACAGATACAAGAGACCCAGTACTTC. Residues: CASSYRQIQETQYF.

This clone was seen just once. This sequence joins TRBV30 and TRBJ1-5; D may be TRBD1 (5 bases). CDR3 length equals 15 residues. CDR1 is GTSNPN and CDR2 is SVGIG in the germline V gene (reference sequence). V lost 0 bases, J lost 0 bases, and 9 bases lay in between. CDR3 sequence reads: CAWSVRGVSNQPQHF. The CDR3 coding sequence is TGTGCCTGGAGTGTACGGGGGGTTAGCAATCAGCCCCAGCATTTT. The full variable domain, completed using reference TRBV30 and TRBJ1-5, is SQTIHQWPATLVQPVGSPLSLECTVEGTSNPNLYWYRQAAGRGLQLLFYSVGIGQISSEVPQNLSASRPQDRQFILSSKKLLLSDSGFYLCAWSVRGVSNQPQHFGDGTRLSIL.

The DNA for the CDR3 is TGTGCCAGCAGTAGGCAGGGCACAGATACGCAGTATTTT. This sequence encodes CASSRQGTDTQYF. J is TRBJ2-3 and V is TRBV2; D gene unclear. The germline CDR1 and CDR2 sequences are SNHLY and FYNNEI. This CDR3 has 13 amino acids. Trimming cost V 5 bases and J 1 base, with 7 bases left between them.

This chain links TRBV5-4 with TRBJ2-2; 10 nucleotides align to TRBD2. Germline V gene data show CDR1 as SGHNT and CDR2 as YYREEE (reference sequence). CDR3 length equals 16 residues. With 1 base clipped from V and 1 base from J, the junction kept 1 base outside the gene matches. The CDR3 bases are TGTGCCAGCAGCTTGAGGACTAGCGGGAACACCGGGGAGCTGTTTTTT. Encoded protein: CASSLRTSGNTGELFF.

V usage is TRBV14 and J usage is TRBJ2-1, with 10 bases matching TRBD2. The V gene end was trimmed by 6 bases and the J gene end by 9 bases; junction bases not matched to a gene: 5. The CDR3 loop spans 13 amino acids. CDR1 and CDR2 from the germline V gene are SGHDN and FVKESK. DNA for the CDR3: TGTGCCAGCAGTCTAGCGGGAGTACTTGAGCAGTTCTTC. Protein sequence: CASSLAGVLEQFF. The variable domain in full, with the rest retrieved from reference TRBV14 and TRBJ2-1, is EAGVTQFPSHSVIEKGQTVTLRCDPISGHDNLYWYRRVMGKEIKFLLHFVKESKQDESGMPNNRFLAERTGGTYSTLKVQPAELEDSGVYFCASSLAGVLEQFFGPGTRLTVL.

This chain joins TRBV2 and TRBJ2-1, with 8 bases that match TRBD2. The junction had 8 bases not matched to a gene; V was cut back by 5 bases and J by 8 bases. Germline assignment: CDR1 SNHLY and CDR2 FYNNEI. The CDR3 is 14 residues long. The CDR3 region has the DNA TGTGCCAGCAGTATACGACTAGCGAGGGATGAGCAGTTCTTC. Translated: CASSIRLARDEQFF.

This chain joins TRBV6-6 and TRBJ2-1; TRBD1 aligns across 9 bases. The ends lost 6 bases at V and 3 bases at J; junction bases unmatched: 6. The CDR3 consists of 15 residues. Per the germline V gene, CDR1 is MNHNY and CDR2 is SVGAGI (reference sequence). The CDR3 DNA is TGTGCCAGCAGGAGGGACAGGGAAGGCTACAATGAGCAGTTCTTC. Translation: CASRRDREGYNEQFF.

This clone was seen more than once but under ten times. The J gene is TRBJ2-5, the V gene TRBV15; D is unclear. Germline V gives CDR1 LNHNV, CDR2 YYDKDF (reference sequence). The CDR3 has 14 amino acids. V was trimmed by 0 bases and J by 3 bases, leaving 8 bases between them. The CDR3, as DNA: TGTGCCACCAGCAGAGATCGGCGGAAAGAGACCCAGTACTTC. Its protein is CATSRDRRKETQYF.

V is TRBV6-1 and J is TRBJ1-4; D is perhaps TRBD1 (6 bases). V was pared by 3 bases and J by 0 bases, with 11 bases between. CDR3 length equals 16 residues. Germline V lookup: CDR1 MNHNS, CDR2 SASEGT. DNA for the CDR3: TGTGCCAGCAGTGAGGGACATTCTTCAACTAATGAAAAACTGTTTTTT. It is translated as CASSEGHSSTNEKLFF.

The V and J genes are TRBV5-5 and TRBJ1-1; D is perhaps TRBD1 (6 bases). Germline lookup yields CDR1 SGHKS and CDR2 YYEKEE (reference sequence). V dropped 2 bases and J dropped 1 base, with 15 bases sitting between them. The CDR3 sequence is 16 residues long. The CDR3 here is CASSLRTAMENTEAFF. The CDR3 nucleotides are TGTGCCAGCAGCTTAAGGACAGCGATGGAGAACACTGAAGCTTTCTTT. The full variable domain, completed using reference TRBV5-5 and TRBJ1-1, is DAGVTQSPTHLIKTRGQQVTLRCSPISGHKSVSWYQQVLGQGPQFIFQYYEKEERGRGNFPDRFSARQFPNYSSELNVNALLLGDSALYLCASSLRTAMENTEAFFGQGTRLTVV.

The chain has TRBV5-6 and TRBJ2-7; the match to TRBD1 covers 8 bases. The V gene's germline CDR1 is SGHDT and CDR2 YYEEEE. The CDR3 runs 14 residues. Trimming removed 0 bases from V and 5 bases from J; junction bases left unmatched: 4. The CDR3 DNA follows: TGTGCCAGCAGCTTGGGGACAGGGTATGACGAGCAGTACTTC. Protein: CASSLGTGYDEQYF.

The gene calls are TRBV2 and TRBJ1-6; no firm D call. There are 15 residues in the CDR3. Trimming pared 6 bases from V and 9 bases from J, leaving 18 bases between. Germline V gives CDR1 SNHLY, CDR2 FYNNEI. As DNA, the CDR3 is TGTGCCAGCAGATCATCAGGATTGGAGGCTTCACCCCTCCACTTT. Translating it yields CASRSSGLEASPLHF.

The chain joins TRBV28 to TRBJ1-2, with D tentatively TRBD1 (5 bases). The V end lost 2 bases, the J end lost 5 bases, and 15 bases lay between the germline ends. The CDR3 length is 15 residues. Germline CDR1 and CDR2: MDHEN and SYDVKM. CDR3 nucleotides: TGTGCCAGCAGTTTAAGCGGGGGGACTCTTTATGGCTACACCTTC. Its translation is CASSLSGGTLYGYTF.

This rearrangement joins TRBV7-3 to TRBJ2-3; D perhaps matches TRBD1 (6 bases). CDR1 and CDR2 from the germline V gene are SGHTA and FQGTGA. This CDR3 is built from 13 residues. The V end lost 5 bases, the J end lost 3 bases, and 9 bases lay between the germline ends. The CDR3 reads CASSLDRTDTQYF. CDR3 DNA sequence: TGTGCCAGCAGCCTAGACAGGACAGATACGCAGTATTTT.

A few counts support this clone. The chain is built from TRBV6-5 and TRBJ2-1, with 7 bases fitting TRBD1. Losses at the gene ends were 4 bases for V and 10 bases for J; bases not matched to a gene: 4. CDR3 length equals 12 residues. CDR1 is MNHEY and CDR2 is SVGAGI in the germline V gene. Here the CDR3 reads CASSSTGREQFF. The CDR3 DNA reads as TGTGCCAGCAGTTCGACAGGGAGAGAGCAGTTCTTC.

The genes are TRBV9 and TRBJ2-3, with D perhaps TRBD2 (5 bases). V lost 4 bases, J lost 5 bases, and 17 bases lay in between. Germline V gene lookup returns CDR1 SGDLS and CDR2 YYNGEE. This CDR3 has 15 amino acids. CDR3 amino acids: CASSPRGSWVDTQYF. CDR3 in DNA: TGTGCCAGCAGCCCCCGGGGTAGCTGGGTAGATACGCAGTATTTT.

The chain recombines TRBV10-3 with TRBJ1-1, with 11 nucleotides matching TRBD1. This CDR3 is 13 amino acids long. J lost 3 bases, V lost 11 bases, and 5 bases had no gene match. Germline lookup yields CDR1 ENHRY and CDR2 SYGVKD. In nucleotides, the CDR3 is TGTGCCGGAGGACAGGGGGCGGACACTGAAGCTTTCTTT. Its protein product is CAGGQGADTEAFF.

The chain links TRBV9 to TRBJ2-4, with TRBD2 identical over 9 bases. This CDR3 spans 19 amino acids. Trimming removed 0 bases from V and 1 base from J; junction bases left unmatched: 11. Germline assignment: CDR1 SGDLS and CDR2 YYNGEE. The CDR3 protein is CASSVAASGVPRAKNIQYF. CDR3 nucleotides: TGTGCCAGCAGCGTAGCGGCTAGCGGGGTCCCGCGGGCCAAAAACATTCAGTACTTC.

The V call is TRBV7-9, the J call TRBJ2-7; 9 nucleotides match TRBD1. Germline CDR1 is SEHNR and CDR2 is FQNEAQ (reference sequence). Unmatched junction bases numbered 6, after V lost 3 bases and J lost 3 bases. The CDR3 contains 15 residues. This CDR3 reads CASSFAAGQGYEQYF. The CDR3 DNA sequence: TGTGCCAGCAGCTTCGCCGCGGGACAGGGCTACGAGCAGTACTTC.

The J gene is TRBJ2-1, the V gene TRBV5-1; unclear D gene. V was shortened by 3 bases and J by 0 bases, with 10 bases between the two germline ends. This CDR3 comprises 15 residues. The germline CDR1 and CDR2 sequences are SGHRS and YFSETQ. CDR3 DNA: TGCGCCAGCAGCTACCAACAGAGCTCCTACAATGAGCAGTTCTTC. As protein: CASSYQQSSYNEQFF.

V and J are TRBV7-8 and TRBJ1-1, with D possibly matching TRBD1 (6 bases). Trimming cost V 5 bases and J 5 bases, with 12 bases left between them. CDR3 length equals 13 residues. CDR1 and CDR2 (germline): SGHVS, FQNEAQ. The CDR3 DNA reads TGTGCCAGCAGCGTACAGGGTAGAACTGAAGCTTTCTTT. Protein sequence: CASSVQGRTEAFF.